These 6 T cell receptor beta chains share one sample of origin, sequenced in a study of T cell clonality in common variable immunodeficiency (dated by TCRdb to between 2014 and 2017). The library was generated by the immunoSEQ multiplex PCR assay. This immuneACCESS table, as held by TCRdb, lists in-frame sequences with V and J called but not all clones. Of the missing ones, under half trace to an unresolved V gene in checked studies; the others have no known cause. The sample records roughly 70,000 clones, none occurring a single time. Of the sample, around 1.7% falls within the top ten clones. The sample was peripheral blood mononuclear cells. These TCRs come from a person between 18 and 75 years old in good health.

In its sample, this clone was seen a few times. CDR3 DNA (partial): TGTGCCAGCAGCATGGGACAGGGGGCCTACGAC. Amino acids: CASSMGQGAYD. In full, the CDR3 reads CASSMGQGAYDYTF. The chain is built from TRBV7-8 and TRBJ1-2, with TRBD1 matching 12 bases. The read terminates 3 residues before the CDR3 end, so the remaining end is supplied by the germline J gene. CDR1 SGHVS and CDR2 FQNEAQ come from the germline V gene. CDR3 length equals 14 residues.

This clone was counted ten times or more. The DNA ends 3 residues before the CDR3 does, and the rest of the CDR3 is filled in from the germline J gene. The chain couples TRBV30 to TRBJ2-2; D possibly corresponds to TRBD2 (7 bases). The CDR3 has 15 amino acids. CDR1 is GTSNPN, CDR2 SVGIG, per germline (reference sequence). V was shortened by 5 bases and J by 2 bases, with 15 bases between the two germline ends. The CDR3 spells CAWVWGGPNTGELFF. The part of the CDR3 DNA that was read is TGTGCCTGGGTCTGGGGGGGGCCTAACACCGGGGAG. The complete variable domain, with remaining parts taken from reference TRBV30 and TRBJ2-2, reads SQTIHQWPATLVQPVGSPLSLECTVEGTSNPNLYWYRQAAGRGLQLLFYSVGIGQISSEVPQNLSASRPQDRQFILSSKKLLLSDSGFYLCAWVWGGPNTGELFFGEGSRLTVL.

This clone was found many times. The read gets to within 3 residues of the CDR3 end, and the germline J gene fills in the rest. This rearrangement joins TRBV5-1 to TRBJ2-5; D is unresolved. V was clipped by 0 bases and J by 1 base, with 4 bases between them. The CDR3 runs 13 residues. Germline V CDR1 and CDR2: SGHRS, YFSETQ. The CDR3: CASSLAFQETQYF. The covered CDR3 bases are TGCGCCAGCAGCTTGGCCTTCCAAGAGACC.

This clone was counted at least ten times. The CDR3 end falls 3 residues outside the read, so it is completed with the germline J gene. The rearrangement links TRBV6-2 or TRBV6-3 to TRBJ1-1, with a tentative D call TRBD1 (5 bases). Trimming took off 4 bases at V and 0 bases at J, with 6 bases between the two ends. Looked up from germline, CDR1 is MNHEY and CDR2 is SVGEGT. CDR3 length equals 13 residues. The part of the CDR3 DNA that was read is TGTGCCAGCAGTTCAGGGATGAACACTGAA. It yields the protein CASSSGMNTE. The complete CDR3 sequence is CASSSGMNTEAFF.

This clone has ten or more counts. The DNA read from the CDR3 is TGTGCCATCAGTGAGTCGCCCGGCGGTGGGACCGGGGAG. It translates to CAISESPGGGTGE. The entire CDR3 sequence reads CAISESPGGGTGELFF. The chain has TRBV10-3 and TRBJ2-2; no clear D gene. The read halts 3 residues ahead of the CDR3 end, with the missing end drawn from the germline J gene. The V gene lost 0 bases and the J gene lost 5 bases, with 13 bases spanning the gap. This CDR3 is built from 16 residues. Per the germline V gene, CDR1 is ENHRY and CDR2 is SYGVKD.

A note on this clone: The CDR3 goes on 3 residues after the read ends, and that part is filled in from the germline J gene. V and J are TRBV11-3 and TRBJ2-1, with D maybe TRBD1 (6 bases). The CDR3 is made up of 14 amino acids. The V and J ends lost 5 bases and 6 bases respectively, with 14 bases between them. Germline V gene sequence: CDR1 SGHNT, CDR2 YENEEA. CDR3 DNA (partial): TGTGCCAGCAGCCATAACAGGGAAGGCAATGAG. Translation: CASSHNREGNE. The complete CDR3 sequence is CASSHNREGNEQFF.